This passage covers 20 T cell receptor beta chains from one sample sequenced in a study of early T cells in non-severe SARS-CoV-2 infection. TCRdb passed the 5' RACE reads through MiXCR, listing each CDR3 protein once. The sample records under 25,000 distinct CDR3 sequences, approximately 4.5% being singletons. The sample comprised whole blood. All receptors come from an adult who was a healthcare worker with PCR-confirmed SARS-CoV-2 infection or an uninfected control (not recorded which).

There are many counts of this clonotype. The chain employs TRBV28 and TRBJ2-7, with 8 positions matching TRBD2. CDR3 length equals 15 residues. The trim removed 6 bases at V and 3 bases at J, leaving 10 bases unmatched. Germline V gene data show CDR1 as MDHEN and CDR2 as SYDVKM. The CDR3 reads CASREGAGAFYEQYF. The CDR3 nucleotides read TGTGCCAGCAGGGAGGGAGCGGGGGCGTTCTACGAGCAGTACTTC. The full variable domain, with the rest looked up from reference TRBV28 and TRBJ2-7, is DVKVTQSSRYLVKRTGEKVFLECVQDMDHENMFWYRQDPGLGLRLIYFSYDVKMKEKGDIPEGYSVSREKKERFSLILESASTNQTSMYLCASREGAGAFYEQYFGPGTRLTVT.

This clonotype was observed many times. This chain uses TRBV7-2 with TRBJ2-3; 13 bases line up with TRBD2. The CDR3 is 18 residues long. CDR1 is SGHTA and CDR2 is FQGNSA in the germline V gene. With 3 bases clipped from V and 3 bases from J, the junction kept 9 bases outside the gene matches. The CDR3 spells CASSFIQTSGGMTDTQYF. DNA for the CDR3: TGTGCCAGCAGCTTCATCCAGACTAGCGGGGGGATGACAGATACGCAGTATTTT.

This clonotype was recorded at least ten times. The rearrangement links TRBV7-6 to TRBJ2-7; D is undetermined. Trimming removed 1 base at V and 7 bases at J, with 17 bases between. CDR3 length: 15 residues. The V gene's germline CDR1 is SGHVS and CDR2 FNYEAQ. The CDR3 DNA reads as TGTGCCAGCAGCTTAGGGAGCGCGGCCGTCGGGGAGCAGTACTTC. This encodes CASSLGSAAVGEQYF.

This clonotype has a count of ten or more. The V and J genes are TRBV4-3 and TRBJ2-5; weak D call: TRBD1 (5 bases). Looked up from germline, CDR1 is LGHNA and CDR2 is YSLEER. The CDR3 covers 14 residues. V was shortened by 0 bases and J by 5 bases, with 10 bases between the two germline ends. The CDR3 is CASSQEWGRETQYF. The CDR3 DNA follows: TGCGCCAGCAGCCAAGAGTGGGGCAGGGAGACCCAGTACTTC.

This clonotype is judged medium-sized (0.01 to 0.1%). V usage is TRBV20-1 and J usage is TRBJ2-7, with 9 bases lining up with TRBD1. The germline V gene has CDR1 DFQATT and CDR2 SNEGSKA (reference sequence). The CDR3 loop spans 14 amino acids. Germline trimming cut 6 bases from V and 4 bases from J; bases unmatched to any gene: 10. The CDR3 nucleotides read TGCAGTGCCCCCCGGACAGGGGCGAGGTACGAGCAGTACTTC. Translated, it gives CSAPRTGARYEQYF.

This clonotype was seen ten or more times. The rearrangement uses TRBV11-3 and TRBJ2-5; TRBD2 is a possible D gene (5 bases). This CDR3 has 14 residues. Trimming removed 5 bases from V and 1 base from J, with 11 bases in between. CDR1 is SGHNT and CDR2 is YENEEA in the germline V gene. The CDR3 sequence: CASSVGGFQETQYF. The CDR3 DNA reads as TGTGCCAGCAGCGTAGGCGGGTTCCAAGAGACCCAGTACTTC.

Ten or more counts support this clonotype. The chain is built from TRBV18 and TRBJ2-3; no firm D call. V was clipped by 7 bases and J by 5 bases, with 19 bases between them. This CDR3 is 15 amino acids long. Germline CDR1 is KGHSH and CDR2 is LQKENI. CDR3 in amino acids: CASLARAPLVDTQYF. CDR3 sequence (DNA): TGTGCCAGCTTAGCCCGGGCCCCGCTCGTAGATACGCAGTATTTT.

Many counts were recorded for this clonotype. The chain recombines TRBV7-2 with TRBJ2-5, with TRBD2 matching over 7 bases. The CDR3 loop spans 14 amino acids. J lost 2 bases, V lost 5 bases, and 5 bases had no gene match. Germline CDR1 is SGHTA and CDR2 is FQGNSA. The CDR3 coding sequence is TGTGCCAGCAGCCTAGTCGGGGGGCAAGAGACCCAGTACTTC. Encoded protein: CASSLVGGQETQYF. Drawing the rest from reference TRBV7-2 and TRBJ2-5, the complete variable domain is GAGVSQSPSNKVTEKGKDVELRCDPISGHTALYWYRQSLGQGLEFLIYFQGNSAPDKSGLPSDRFSAERTGGSVSTLTIQRTQQEDSAVYLCASSLVGGQETQYFGPGTRLLVL.

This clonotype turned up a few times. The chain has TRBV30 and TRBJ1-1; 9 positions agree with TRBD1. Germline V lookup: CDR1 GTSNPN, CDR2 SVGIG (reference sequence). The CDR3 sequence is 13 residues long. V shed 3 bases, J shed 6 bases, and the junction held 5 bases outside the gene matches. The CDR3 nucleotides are TGTGCCTGGAGCCGGACAGGGGTTTCTGAAGCTTTCTTT. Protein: CAWSRTGVSEAFF.

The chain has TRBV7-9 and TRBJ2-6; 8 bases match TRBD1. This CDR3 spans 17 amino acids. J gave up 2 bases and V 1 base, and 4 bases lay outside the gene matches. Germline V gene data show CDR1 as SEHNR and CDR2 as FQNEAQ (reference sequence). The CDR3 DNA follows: TGTGCCAGCAGCTTAGGGACAGGGCCTGCTGGGGCCAACGTCCTGACTTTC. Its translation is CASSLGTGPAGANVLTF.

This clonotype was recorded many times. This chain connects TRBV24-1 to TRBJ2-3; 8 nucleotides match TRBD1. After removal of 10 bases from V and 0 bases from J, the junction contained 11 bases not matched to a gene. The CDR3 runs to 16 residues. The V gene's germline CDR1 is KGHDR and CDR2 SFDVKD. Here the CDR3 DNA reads TGTGCCACAAACGGGGGACAGGACACTAGCACAGATACGCAGTATTTT. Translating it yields CATNGGQDTSTDTQYF.

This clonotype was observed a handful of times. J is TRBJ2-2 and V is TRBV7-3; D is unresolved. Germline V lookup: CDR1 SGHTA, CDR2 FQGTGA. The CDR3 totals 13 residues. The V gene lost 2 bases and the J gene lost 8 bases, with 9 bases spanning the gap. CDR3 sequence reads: CASSLLVSGELFF. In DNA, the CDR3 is TGTGCCAGCAGCTTATTAGTGTCTGGGGAGCTGTTTTTT. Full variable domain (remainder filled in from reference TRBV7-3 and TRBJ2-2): GAGVSQTPSNKVTEKGKYVELRCDPISGHTALYWYRQSLGQGPEFLIYFQGTGAADDSGLPNDRFFAVRPEGSVSTLKIQRTERGDSAVYLCASSLLVSGELFFGEGSRLTVL.

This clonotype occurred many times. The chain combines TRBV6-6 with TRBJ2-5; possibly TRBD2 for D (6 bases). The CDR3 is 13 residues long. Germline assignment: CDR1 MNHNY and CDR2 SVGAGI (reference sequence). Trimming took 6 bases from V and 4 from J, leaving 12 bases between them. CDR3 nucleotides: TGTGCCAGCAGCTGGCGGGGCGGAGAGACCCAGTACTTC. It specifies CASSWRGGETQYF.

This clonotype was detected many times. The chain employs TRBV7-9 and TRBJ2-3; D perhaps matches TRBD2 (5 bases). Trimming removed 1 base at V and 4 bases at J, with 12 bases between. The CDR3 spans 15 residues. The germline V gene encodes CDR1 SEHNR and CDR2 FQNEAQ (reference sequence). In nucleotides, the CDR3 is TGTGCCAGCAGCTTAGAAGAGGGTAACTCAGATACGCAGTATTTT. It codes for CASSLEEGNSDTQYF.

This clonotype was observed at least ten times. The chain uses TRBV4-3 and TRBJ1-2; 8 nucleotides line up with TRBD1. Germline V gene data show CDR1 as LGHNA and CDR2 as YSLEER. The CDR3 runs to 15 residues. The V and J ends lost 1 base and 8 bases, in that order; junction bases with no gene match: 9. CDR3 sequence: CASSQAWGQEYGYTF. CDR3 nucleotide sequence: TGCGCCAGCAGCCAAGCCTGGGGACAGGAATACGGCTACACCTTC.

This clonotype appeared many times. The CDR3 is CASSKRGGSRGSYEQYF. The CDR3 DNA reads TGTGCCAGCAGCAAAAGAGGGGGCTCGCGGGGATCCTACGAGCAGTACTTC. The chain carries TRBV21-1 and TRBJ2-7; the table assigns TRBD1, which was not confirmed against the DNA. TRBV21-1 is reported as a pseudogene. The CDR3 is made up of 17 amino acids.

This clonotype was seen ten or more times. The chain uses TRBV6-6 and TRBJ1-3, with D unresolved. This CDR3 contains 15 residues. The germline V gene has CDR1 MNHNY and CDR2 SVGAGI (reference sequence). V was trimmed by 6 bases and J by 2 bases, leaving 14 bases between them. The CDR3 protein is CASSRLGDTGNTIYF. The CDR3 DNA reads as TGTGCCAGCAGCCGCCTTGGAGACACTGGAAACACCATATATTTT.

DNA of the CDR3: TGTGCCAGCAGTTACTCGATGGGTACCTCCTACGAGCAGTACTTC. Residues: CASSYSMGTSYEQYF. The rearrangement uses TRBV6-2 or TRBV6-3 and TRBJ2-7; D is unclear. Per germline, CDR1 MNHEY and CDR2 SVGEGT. The CDR3 totals 15 residues. Trimming removed 0 bases from V and 0 bases from J, with 9 bases in between.

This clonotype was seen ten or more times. CDR3 bases: TGTGCCACCAGTGATTTCAGAGGGGCCCCCAACACCGGGGAGCTGTTTTTT. Protein sequence: CATSDFRGAPNTGELFF. V is TRBV24-1 and J is TRBJ2-2; D might be TRBD1 or TRBD2, each matching 5 bases. The germline V gene encodes CDR1 KGHDR and CDR2 SFDVKD. V lost 1 base and J lost 2, with 13 bases in between. The CDR3 contains 17 residues.

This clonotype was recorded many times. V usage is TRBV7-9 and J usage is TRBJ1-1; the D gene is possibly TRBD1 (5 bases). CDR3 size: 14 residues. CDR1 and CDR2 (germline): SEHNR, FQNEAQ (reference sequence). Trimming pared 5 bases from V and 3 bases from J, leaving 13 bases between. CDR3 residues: CASSVWARDTEAFF. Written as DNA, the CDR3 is TGTGCCAGCAGCGTGTGGGCCAGGGACACTGAAGCTTTCTTT.